A selection of T cell receptor beta chains follows, all from one sample in a study of identical twins. TCRdb reprocessed the 5' RACE reads via MiXCR and lists one record per CDR3 protein. The sample shows 350,000 or so distinct CDR3 sequences, around an eighth of them seen only once. These same data were also listed under a study on yellow fever vaccine responses in identical twins.

The sample taken for sequencing was CD8+ T cells sorted from blood. These receptors were obtained from a young woman in good health. The CDR3 runs from the conserved cysteine through the conserved F or W. Each record gives: clone size, V gene, J gene, D gene, CDR3 DNA, CDR3 protein. A D gene is named only where the DNA matches it firmly. Size values are once, few and many counts, or a class for expanded clones, and some rows have none.

few	TRBV5-6	TRBJ2-3	TRBD2	TGTGCCAGCAGCTTGAGGGGACTAGCTACAGATACGCAGTATTTT	CASSLRGLATDTQYF
few	TRBV27	TRBJ2-1	NA	TGTGCCAGCAGTTTAGGTGGGGGTCGCGGCAATGAGCAGTTCTTC	CASSLGGGRGNEQFF
many	TRBV5-1	TRBJ1-1	NA	TGCGCCAGCACCCGAGGATCTATAAGGGGGAGGGACACTGAAGCTTTCTTT	CASTRGSIRGRDTEAFF
few	TRBV20-1	TRBJ2-3	TRBD2	TGCAGTGCTCTCTCCTCTAGCGGGAGGACAGATACGCAGTATTTT	CSALSSSGRTDTQYF
many	TRBV6-5	TRBJ2-3	NA	TGTGCCAGCAGTTACTCCCCGGACGGGGGTGGCACAGATACGCAGTATTTT	CASSYSPDGGGTDTQYF
few	TRBV12-5	TRBJ2-1	NA	TGTGCTAGTGGTTTCGGTGGGGTCGATGAGCAGTTCTTC	CASGFGGVDEQFF
many	TRBV12-3/TRBV12-4	TRBJ2-7	TRBD1	TGTGCCAGCAGTTTAGCAGGGGGCTACTACGAGCAGTACTTC	CASSLAGGYYEQYF
NA	TRBV15	TRBJ2-3	NA	TGTGCCACCAGCAGAGGTTACGGGCGATATAACACAGATACGCAGTATTTT	CATSRGYGRYNTDTQYF
few	TRBV20-1	TRBJ2-3	TRBD1	TGCAGTGCTAGAGAGACAGGGGGCGTAAGCACAGATACGCAGTATTTT	CSARETGGVSTDTQYF
few	TRBV7-8	TRBJ1-2	NA	TGTGCCAGCAGCTTAGAACGGGAGGTTGAGAGGACCTTC	CASSLEREVERTF
NA	TRBV5-6	TRBJ2-2	NA	TGTGCCAGCAGCACGGGGGTCACCGGGGAGCTGTTTTTT	CASSTGVTGELFF
few	TRBV6-5	TRBJ2-3	NA	TGTGCCAGCAGTTACTCGAAGGCGGATACGCAGTATTTT	CASSYSKADTQYF
many	TRBV5-1	TRBJ2-3	NA	TGCGCCAGCAGCACGGACTACCCTAGCACAGATACGCAGTATTTT	CASSTDYPSTDTQYF
few	TRBV10-1	TRBJ2-1	NA	TGCGCCAGCAGTGGGGGGGGGGGCAGAAGCTCCTACAATGAGCAGTTCTTC	CASSGGGGRSSYNEQFF
NA	TRBV5-5	TRBJ2-1	TRBD1	TGTGCCAGCAGCTGGACAGGGTATCCCTACAATGAGCAGTTCTTC	CASSWTGYPYNEQFF
NA	TRBV21-1	TRBJ2-1	NA	TGTGCCAGCAGCAAAATGAGGAGACTAGCGGGAGCTCCCTCCTACAATGAGCAGTTCTTC	CASSKMRRLAGAPSYNEQFF
NA	TRBV2	TRBJ2-3	TRBD2	TGTGCCAGCCCCGGCCAGCGGGGCCCCACAGATACGCAGTATTTT	CASPGQRGPTDTQYF
many	TRBV27	TRBJ2-2	TRBD1	TGTGCCAGCAGGACAGGGGGGAGGAACACCGGGGAGCTGTTTTTT	CASRTGGRNTGELFF
NA	TRBV15	TRBJ2-2	NA	TGTGCCACCAGCCCCGGAGCGCCCGGGGAGCTGTTTTTT	CATSPGAPGELFF
many	TRBV4-2	TRBJ2-1	NA	TGTGCCAGCAGCCACCCAGTGGCGGGGCCTTCCTACAATGAGCAGTTCTTC	CASSHPVAGPSYNEQFF
NA	TRBV11-2	TRBJ2-1	TRBD2	TGTGCCAGCAGCCTCAGCCCGGGGGGGGGCGGAGGTGAGCAGTTCTTC	CASSLSPGGGGGEQFF
many	TRBV6-2/TRBV6-3	TRBJ1-1	NA	TGTGCCAGCAGTTACACCGACCGGAAAATGAGCACTGAAGCTTTCTTT	CASSYTDRKMSTEAFF
NA	TRBV25-1	TRBJ1-1	NA	TGTGCCAGCAGTGAAGGCGCGGGGGCAGCTGAAGCTTTCTTT	CASSEGAGAAEAFF